The sample holds a few counts of the clone carrying this T cell receptor beta chain. Its antigen remains unknown. V was clipped by 0 bases and J by 8 bases, with 7 bases between them. The CDR3 consists of 12 residues. Looked up from germline, CDR1 is MGHRA and CDR2 is YSYEKL. These data come from a study of blood T cells in healthy people across ages. Overall study results and limits: Diversity estimated from one million T cells was considered an underestimate.

Sample-barcoded 5' priming and a J-beta primer mix drove a second PCR of roughly 6 to 12 cycles. MiXCR was run by TCRdb on the 5' RACE reads, yielding one entry per CDR3 protein. The sample consists of 1.2 million to 1.5 million distinct CDR3 sequences, 35% to 45% of them appearing once. The chain combines TRBV4-1 with TRBJ1-2; no firm D call. Sequencing input: blood. This receptor was identified in a woman aged 18-30 years in good health. CDR3 sequence: CASSQDPQGYTF. The CDR3 DNA reads as TGCGCCAGCAGCCAAGATCCCCAGGGCTACACCTTC.